The source of this T cell receptor beta chain is a study of T cells in Graves' hyperthyroidism and ophthalmopathy. Overall study findings and caveats: Separating ophthalmopathy from stable hyperthyroidism was achieved by a 13 V-J model.

This CDR3 is 14 amino acids long. Per germline, CDR1 SEHNR and CDR2 FQNEAQ (reference sequence). Unmatched junction bases numbered 6, after V lost 5 bases and J lost 2 bases. As concerns this clonotype: Antigen specificity is unknown.

From RNA transcripts, TCR beta CDR3 regions were amplified. First-round RT-PCR targeting the TCR CDR3 was performed with the HTBI primer set. TCRdb reprocessed the multiplex PCR reads via MiXCR and lists one record per CDR3 protein. The sample has about 560,000 distinct CDR3 sequences, roughly 17% seen once; the top ten hold more than 15%. The rearrangement joins TRBV7-9 to TRBJ2-7; TRBD2 agrees at 7 bases. This TCR derives from a woman under 30 with Graves' hyperthyroidism. Sequencing was performed on blood. Here the CDR3 reads CASSPRGSTYEQYF. CDR3 DNA sequence: TGTGCCAGCAGCCCTCGCGGGAGTACCTACGAGCAGTACTTC. Full variable domain (outside the CDR3, taken from reference TRBV7-9 and TRBJ2-7): DTGVSQNPRHKITKRGQNVTFRCDPISEHNRLYWYRQTLGQGPEFLTYFQNEAQLEKSRLLSDRFSAERPKGSFSTLEIQRTEQGDSAMYLCASSPRGSTYEQYFGPGTRLTVT.